The 22 T cell receptor beta chains below were found in one sample sequenced in a study of T cells after yellow fever vaccination. Using its own MiXCR run on the 5' RACE reads, TCRdb lists one record per CDR3 protein. The profile shows some 500,000 distinct CDR3 sequences, roughly 12% of them singletons. Sample: PBMCs, taken on the day of the yellow fever booster vaccination. These receptors all come from a man aged 30-40 years who received the YFV17D yellow fever vaccine.

This chain uses TRBV20-1 with TRBJ1-2; no definite D call. The length of the CDR3 is 14 residues. Germline lookup yields CDR1 DFQATT and CDR2 SNEGSKA (reference sequence). Between the trimmed V and J ends, which lost 3 bases and 0 bases, there was a span of 11 bases. CDR3 nucleotide sequence: TGCAGTGCTAGTGCCTCCGGGACTAACTATGGCTACACCTTC. Translation gives CSASASGTNYGYTF.

This clonotype was seen more than once but under ten times. This chain links TRBV5-6 with TRBJ2-1; D is unresolved. Germline lookup yields CDR1 SGHDT and CDR2 YYEEEE. V lost 4 bases and J lost 8, with 25 bases in between. The CDR3 runs 17 residues. The CDR3 region has the DNA TGTGCCAGCAGCCCCATTTCCGGCGGACGCCCATCGGATGAGCAGTTCTTC. This sequence encodes CASSPISGGRPSDEQFF.

This clonotype was recorded a few times. V usage is TRBV12-3 or TRBV12-4 and J usage is TRBJ2-6; maybe TRBD2 (5 bases). There are 14 residues in the CDR3. V lost 5 bases and J lost 4, with 9 bases in between. CDR3 region: CASSISGGANVLTF. The CDR3 nucleotides are TGTGCCAGCAGTATTTCGGGGGGGGCCAACGTCCTGACTTTC.

This clonotype was observed a handful of times. This chain connects TRBV20-1 to TRBJ1-4, with a tentative D call TRBD1 (5 bases). The CDR3 contains 15 residues. Germline V CDR1 and CDR2: DFQATT, SNEGSKA (reference sequence). V lost 1 base and J 8 bases, leaving 17 bases between the germline ends. The CDR3 nucleotides read TGCAGTGCTAGAGCTCGGCAGGGTGGAGGCGAAAAACTGTTTTTT. This translates into CSARARQGGGEKLFF.

The chain recombines TRBV27 with TRBJ2-1, with D perhaps matching TRBD2 (6 bases). Germline CDR1 is MNHEY and CDR2 is SMNVEV (reference sequence). With 6 bases removed from V and 4 bases from J, the gap between germline ends came to 10 bases. The CDR3 extends over 13 amino acids. The CDR3 DNA reads TGTGCCAGCAGGGAGGGAGCGTACAATGAGCAGTTCTTC. Translation gives CASREGAYNEQFF.

This clonotype was recorded a few times. The chain joins TRBV9 to TRBJ1-1; D gene uncertain. Germline loops: CDR1 SGDLS, CDR2 YYNGEE. V lost 0 bases and J 1 base, leaving 4 bases between the germline ends. This CDR3 has 13 residues. The CDR3 coding sequence is TGTGCCAGCAGCGTAGCCGGGAACACTGAAGCTTTCTTT. It specifies CASSVAGNTEAFF. Full variable domain (rest looked up from reference TRBV9 and TRBJ1-1): DSGVTQTPKHLITATGQRVTLRCSPRSGDLSVYWYQQSLDQGLQFLIQYYNGEERAKGNILERFSAQQFPDLHSELNLSSLELGDSALYFCASSVAGNTEAFFGQGTRLTVV.

Only a few counts were recorded for this clonotype. The rearrangement joins TRBV28 to TRBJ2-1, with 12 positions matching TRBD2. The length of the CDR3 is 16 residues. Germline-derived CDR1 and CDR2 are MDHEN and SYDVKM. V was pared by 6 bases and J by 2 bases, with 5 bases of the junction left unmatched. The chain's CDR3 is CASRDGLAGPYNEQFF. DNA of the CDR3: TGTGCCAGCAGGGACGGACTAGCGGGACCCTACAATGAGCAGTTCTTC.

The sample holds many counts of this clonotype. The chain has TRBV6-2 or TRBV6-3 and TRBJ1-5, with 10 bases fitting TRBD1. The trim removed 4 bases at V and 6 bases at J, leaving 3 bases unmatched. Per germline, CDR1 MNHEY and CDR2 SVGEGT. The CDR3 sequence is 14 residues long. The DNA of the CDR3 is TGTGCCAGCAGTTTGACAGGGGGCAGTCAGCCCCAGCATTTT. Translation gives CASSLTGGSQPQHF.

This clonotype was recorded a few times. The chain combines TRBV15 with TRBJ1-5; no reliable D call. Trimming pared 0 bases from V and 1 base from J, leaving 7 bases between. Germline V gene sequence: CDR1 LNHNV, CDR2 YYDKDF (reference sequence). The CDR3 consists of 15 residues. The chain's CDR3 is CATSRDRQSNQPQHF. CDR3 DNA sequence: TGTGCCACCAGCAGAGACAGACAAAGCAATCAGCCCCAGCATTTT.

This clonotype appeared a few times. The CDR3 sequence: CASSSQGFSTDTQYF. CDR3 sequence (DNA): TGTGCCAGCAGCTCACAGGGGTTTAGCACAGATACGCAGTATTTT. The chain uses TRBV7-8 and TRBJ2-3, with 7 bases aligning to TRBD1. The V gene's germline CDR1 is SGHVS and CDR2 FQNEAQ. CDR3 size: 15 residues. The V segment lost 4 bases and the J segment 0 bases; nucleotides outside the gene matches: 4.

This clonotype was found a few times. The CDR3 bases are TGTGCCAGCAGTTTGGACAGGGGGCGGAGCACTGAAGCTTTCTTT. Protein: CASSLDRGRSTEAFF. The chain is built from TRBV12-3 or TRBV12-4 and TRBJ1-1; the match to TRBD1 covers 11 bases. This CDR3 is built from 15 residues. With V trimmed by 3 bases and J by 4 bases, 4 bases remained unmatched.

In its sample, this clonotype was seen a few times. The chain is built from TRBV5-1 and TRBJ2-7; D is unclear. The CDR3 is 13 residues long. V lost 2 bases to trimming and J lost 3 bases, with 9 bases between them. The germline V gene has CDR1 SGHRS and CDR2 YFSETQ. The CDR3 is CASSLTADYEQYF. In nucleotides, the CDR3 is TGCGCCAGCAGCTTAACAGCTGACTACGAGCAGTACTTC.

This clonotype appeared a few times. The chain recombines TRBV6-1 with TRBJ2-7; maybe TRBD2 (6 bases). The V gene lost 6 bases and the J gene lost 2 bases, with 17 bases spanning the gap. Germline V gene data show CDR1 as MNHNS and CDR2 as SASEGT. This CDR3 region has 15 residues. CDR3 sequence reads: CASSLRTKATYEQYF. CDR3 DNA sequence: TGTGCCAGCAGCCTCAGGACTAAGGCCACCTACGAGCAGTACTTC.

The CDR3 bases are TGTGCCAGCAGCTTAGATTCCGGGCTTGCAGATACGCAGTATTTT. Protein product: CASSLDSGLADTQYF. The V call is TRBV7-9, the J call TRBJ2-3; D not certain. The CDR3 has 15 amino acids. The germline V gene has CDR1 SEHNR and CDR2 FQNEAQ (reference sequence). V was cut by 1 base and J by 4 bases, with 12 bases left in between.

The chain carries TRBV6-5 and TRBJ1-3; D unresolved. The germline gives CDR1 MNHEY, CDR2 SVGAGI. The V gene lost 8 bases and the J gene lost 4 bases, with 9 bases spanning the gap. There are 12 residues in the CDR3. The CDR3 bases are TGTGCCAGCGAGTCCCGCGGAAACACCATATATTTT. Residues: CASESRGNTIYF.

This clonotype was observed a handful of times. The chain couples TRBV24-1 to TRBJ2-1; the match to TRBD2 covers 7 bases. The germline V gene encodes CDR1 KGHDR and CDR2 SFDVKD. The CDR3 runs to 19 residues. The trim removed 0 bases at V and 1 base at J, leaving 11 bases unmatched. This CDR3 reads CATSDLPPPGRPSYNEQFF. The CDR3 region has the DNA TGTGCCACCAGTGATTTGCCACCCCCCGGGAGGCCATCCTACAATGAGCAGTTCTTC.

In this sample, this clonotype turned up a few times. This chain uses TRBV7-9 with TRBJ1-5, with D unresolved. Trimming shortened V by 5 bases and J by 0 bases, and 5 bases separated the two germline ends. Germline V gives CDR1 SEHNR, CDR2 FQNEAQ (reference sequence). The CDR3 consists of 13 residues. CDR3 amino acids: CASSHNSNQPQHF. CDR3 sequence (DNA): TGTGCCAGCAGCCATAATAGCAATCAGCCCCAGCATTTT.

The genes are TRBV6-2 or TRBV6-3 and TRBJ2-5, with 9 bases identical to TRBD1. The CDR3 length is 15 residues. V was pared by 6 bases and J by 5 bases, with 10 bases of the junction left unmatched. Germline V lookup: CDR1 MNHEY, CDR2 SVGEGT. The DNA of the CDR3 is TGTGCCAGCAGCAAACCACAGGGGGCCGTCGAGACCCAGTACTTC. Translated, it gives CASSKPQGAVETQYF.

The chain links TRBV29-1 to TRBJ2-1, with 8 bases identical to TRBD2. Germline CDR1 is SQVTM and CDR2 is ANQGSEA. CDR3 length: 16 residues. Trimming took 5 bases from V and 3 from J; bases not matched to a gene: 12. Written as DNA, the CDR3 is TGCAGCGTTCGCGGGGGGTCAAGCGGGAGCTACAATGAGCAGTTCTTC. This encodes CSVRGGSSGSYNEQFF.

This sequence joins TRBV10-1 and TRBJ2-5; perhaps TRBD1 as D (6 bases). Germline V lookup: CDR1 WNHNN, CDR2 SYGVQD (reference sequence). The CDR3 runs 12 residues. Trimming removed 9 bases at V and 0 bases at J, with 8 bases between. CDR3 DNA: TGCGCCAGAAACAGGGACCAAGAGACCCAGTACTTC. Translation: CARNRDQETQYF.

This clonotype occurred a few times. This chain links TRBV7-9 with TRBJ1-1, with no clear D. This CDR3 is 16 amino acids long. Trimming cost V 5 bases and J 0 bases, with 16 bases left between them. Germline V gene lookup returns CDR1 SEHNR and CDR2 FQNEAQ (reference sequence). The CDR3 coding sequence is TGTGCCAGCAGCGGTGGCGAAGAACAGCTGAACACTGAAGCTTTCTTT. Its translation is CASSGGEEQLNTEAFF.

In this sample, this clonotype turned up a few times. V gene TRBV12-3 or TRBV12-4 combines with J gene TRBJ1-3; unclear D gene. V lost 3 bases and J 0 bases, leaving 9 bases between the germline ends. The CDR3 consists of 15 residues. This CDR3 reads CASSFGLSSGNTIYF. The CDR3 nucleotides read TGTGCCAGCAGTTTTGGACTGAGCTCTGGAAACACCATATATTTT.